The clone carrying this TCR beta chain came up many times. The target antigen is unknown. MiXCR was run by TCRdb on the 5' RACE reads, yielding one entry per CDR3 protein. The sample yields roughly 490,000 distinct CDR3 sequences, approximately 14% seen once. This entry is derived from a study of identical twins. Study outcomes and limitations: The authors noted that invariant MAIT and iNKT cells could partly confound zero-insertion analyses. The conclusions drew on cross-sectional statistical analysis instead of tracking the same donors.

The CDR3 is made up of 14 amino acids. From germline, CDR1 is SEHNR and CDR2 FQNEAQ (reference sequence). V trimming: 3 bases; J trimming: 7 bases; junction bases outside the gene matches: 4. Healthy Caucasians alone served as donors. The sample was also reused in another study, on yellow fever vaccine responses in identical twins.

Sequenced input: CD4+ T cells sorted from blood. J is TRBJ2-1 and V is TRBV7-9; 9 bases line up with TRBD1. The sequence was obtained from a young woman in good health. In DNA, the CDR3 is TGTGCCAGCAGCTTGGGCGGACAGGGGAATGAGCAGTTCTTC. Its translation: CASSLGGQGNEQFF.